This T cell receptor (beta chain) is drawn from a study of radiotherapy plus CTLA-4 blockade in lung cancer. Patients with chemo-refractory metastatic non-small-cell lung cancer received focal radiation plus CTLA-4 blockade with ipilimumab. As to this clone: Its antigen is unknown.

Here immunoSEQ multiplex PCR was the method, and the copy in TCRdb shows in-frame clones only, minus some. In the table there are 43,000 or so clones, roughly 73% of which are singletons. CDR1 and CDR2 from the germline V gene are LNHDA and SQIVND (reference sequence). The CDR3 spans 18 residues. J gave up 1 base and V 4 bases, and 10 bases lay outside the gene matches. General study findings and limits: The best predictor of response was reported to be early blood T cell clone dynamics, with interferon-beta. Once radiotherapy plus ipilimumab had been given, TCR clones derived from tumor expanded in blood.

The clonotype was recovered from a human donor with non-small cell lung cancer who had a complete response to radiotherapy plus ipilimumab. This specimen was peripheral blood, taken from a patient treated with radiotherapy plus ipilimumab. The chain recombines TRBV19 with TRBJ1-6; 7 bases match TRBD1. The CDR3 region has the DNA TGTGCCAGTAGTAGTGGGGACAGAACGTGGTCCTATAATTCACCCCTCCACTTT. Translated, it gives CASSSGDRTWSYNSPLHF.